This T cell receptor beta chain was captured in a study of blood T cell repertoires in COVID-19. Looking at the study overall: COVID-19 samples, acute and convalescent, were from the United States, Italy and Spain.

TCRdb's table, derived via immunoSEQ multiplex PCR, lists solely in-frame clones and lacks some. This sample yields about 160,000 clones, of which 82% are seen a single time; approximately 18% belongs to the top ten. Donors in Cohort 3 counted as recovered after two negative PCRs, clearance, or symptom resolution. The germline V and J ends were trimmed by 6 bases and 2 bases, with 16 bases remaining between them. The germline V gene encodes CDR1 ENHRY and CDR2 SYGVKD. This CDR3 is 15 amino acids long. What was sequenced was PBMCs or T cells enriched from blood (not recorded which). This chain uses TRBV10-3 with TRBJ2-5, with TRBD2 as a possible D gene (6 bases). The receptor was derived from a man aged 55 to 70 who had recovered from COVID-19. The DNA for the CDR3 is TGTGCCATCAGCATCAAACTAGCCGGGCAAGAGACCCAGTACTTC. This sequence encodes CAISIKLAGQETQYF.